This T cell receptor (beta chain) was recovered during a study of blood T cell repertoires in COVID-19 (dated by TCRdb to about 2020). Study-level background: The collaborator samples originated in the United States, Italy and Spain and spanned the acute and convalescent phases of COVID-19. The samples were drawn from two sources: the first 160 participants of the ongoing ImmuneRACE study, and 1,000 to 1,500 subjects contributed by 6 global collaborators. Sample metadata almost always included a de-identified subject ID, COVID-19 status, age in years and sex. The dataset comprised deeply sampled blood TCRbeta repertoires from subjects exposed to, actively infected with, or recovered from COVID-19. The material from the prospective study consisted of cDNA or gDNA derived from T cells, B-cell-depleted T cells, or PBMCs. The repertoires were released in a freely available public database intended as a resource for research on the immune response to SARS-CoV-2. Where available, HLA class I and class II types were taken from metadata supplied by the sample provider and were not determined by assay-based typing. On the study overall, not on this receptor specifically: How much clinical and demographic metadata was included differed by source and by participant, and the metadata was provided uncurated.

As to this clone: Its antigen specificity is not known. Per-nucleotide qualities are absent, and no much larger clonotype sits a single base away.

Via the germline V gene (reference sequence), CDR1 is MNHEY and CDR2 SMNVEV. Inclusive of the bounding cysteine and phenylalanine, the CDR3 is 16 residues long. The retained sequence is limited to the CDR3, 48 bases, with the frame set at the first base. The V and J ends are trimmed by 4 bases and 0 bases, leaving 15 bases between them. Participants in the prospective study were enrolled through a virtual design, were aged roughly 18 to 100 years, and lived in roughly 25 United States geographic areas. Cohort assignment in the prospective study relied on participant-reported clinical history from a screening survey and a study questionnaire. Recovered participants in ImmuneRACE Cohort 3 were defined as having two consecutive negative NP/OP PCR tests, clearance from a healthcare professional, or resolution of symptoms. Mobile phlebotomists in the prospective study collected whole blood, serum and a nasopharyngeal or oropharyngeal swab from every participant. Participants in the prospective study had the option to provide additional blood draws and questionnaires over a roughly 2-month period. Blood samples from the prospective study were shipped frozen or at room temperature prior to DNA extraction.

TCRbeta CDR3 regions were amplified from genomic DNA by means of the immunoSEQ Assay, a bias-controlled multiplex PCR. Turning to the authors' computational methods: The number of nucleated cells in each sample was estimated by amplification of reference gene primers within the assay. To quantify the absolute abundance of each unique TCRbeta CDR3 rearrangement, sequence reads were collapsed and filtered. For each sample, productive Simpson clonality was calculated by taking the square root of Simpson's diversity index across productive rearrangements. Here the immuneACCESS table is served through TCRdb, limited to in-frame sequences with V and J called. Missing clones are a known gap in these copies; in checked studies unresolved V genes cover under half, and the rest lacks a known reason. V and J calls and clone size come straight from that table; D and trimming were deduced from the DNA. The sample records around 260,000 clones, around nine tenths of which are singletons. Clones ranked in the top ten supply 1.1% of the sample.

Sequenced material: PBMCs or T cells enriched from blood (not recorded which). Rearrangement joined TRBV27 to TRBJ1-2, with no confidently assigned D gene. This clonotype was sampled from a woman younger than 45 who had recovered from COVID-19. The CDR3 loop reads CASSYRYSTANYGYTF. Read as DNA, the sequence is TGTGCCAGCAGTTACCGTTACAGTACCGCTAACTATGGCTACACCTTC.